Listed below are T cell receptor beta chains from one sample, sequenced in a study of beta chain features in type 1 diabetes. This table comes from immunoSEQ multiplex PCR, and its TCRdb copy is limited to in-frame clones, with some not included. The top ten clones hold about 0.097% of a sample with hundreds of thousands of clones, 15% to 19% of them seen once. The sequenced sample consisted of naive CD4+ T cells from blood. The receptors shown here come from a man younger than 35 in good health. Both conserved end residues are part of each CDR3. Each record gives: J gene, CDR3 length, V gene, CDR3 protein.

>TRBJ1-1|14|TRBV28
CASSLTGVVTEAFF
>TRBJ1-2|15|TRBV7-2
CASSQPRDRGFGYTF
>TRBJ2-2|15|TRBV14
CASSRTSVNTGELFF
>TRBJ1-4|13|TRBV2
CASRRTAEGKLFF
>TRBJ1-2|14|TRBV7-9
CASSLDRGFYGYTF
>TRBJ1-5|17|TRBV6-1
CASSEMWGNRGNQPQHF
>TRBJ1-1|14|TRBV2
CASSSTGMNTEAFF
>TRBJ1-2|16|TRBV15
CATSSPRQQLTYGYTF
>TRBJ1-5|17|TRBV9
CASSPSGGTNSNQPQHF
>TRBJ2-7|16|TRBV7-9
CASSLATSGGSYEQYF
>TRBJ2-5|15|TRBV15
CATSRDINNQETQYF
>TRBJ1-3|14|TRBV7-2
CASSLAGEGRTIYF
>TRBJ1-1|13|TRBV11-1
CASSTQENTEAFF
>TRBJ2-5|12|TRBV29-1
CSVFAGAKTQYF
>TRBJ2-5|16|TRBV9
CASSVGGVPGRETQYF
>TRBJ2-3|17|TRBV4-2
CASSQQLAGGPADTQYF
>TRBJ2-3|14|TRBV9
CASSVTVFTDTQYF
>TRBJ1-4|16|TRBV4-3
CASSARQGSTNEKLFF
>TRBJ1-3|14|TRBV28
CASSSTGSGNTIYF
>TRBJ2-5|15|TRBV28
CASSFERGGWKTQYF
>TRBJ1-2|13|TRBV18
CASSPGGDYGYTF
>TRBJ2-2|17|TRBV30
CAWSVVRTGVLTGELFF
>TRBJ2-7|14|TRBV18
CASSPGGSTYEQYF
>TRBJ2-3|16|TRBV4-2
CASSPLPEGLTDTQYF
>TRBJ2-3|15|TRBV9
CASSGGDRGVYTQYF
>TRBJ2-7|15|TRBV10-3
CAISALLTTTGEQYF
>TRBJ2-1|11|TRBV5-1
CASSLAGEQFF
>TRBJ2-7|15|TRBV7-2
CASSITGTGAYEQYF
>TRBJ2-3|18|TRBV18
CASSLSRAGERGTDTQYF
>TRBJ1-2|15|TRBV7-2
CASSLEGVQNYGYTF
>TRBJ1-1|16|TRBV2
CASIGGARRANTEAFF
>TRBJ2-2|17|TRBV27
CASRSHSGMGNTGELFF
>TRBJ2-1|15|TRBV7-2
CASSRGLAGSNEQFF
>TRBJ2-5|15|TRBV9
CASSVAWRSTETQYF
>TRBJ2-3|17|TRBV9
CASSVAHRAGITDTQYF
>TRBJ2-4|14|TRBV10-3
CAISQQGGKNIQYF
>TRBJ2-7|13|TRBV7-7
CASSLTGANEQYF
>TRBJ1-2|15|TRBV14
CASSQYVQANYGYTF
>TRBJ1-2|15|TRBV7-3
CASSLAGTERYGYTF
>TRBJ2-7|16|TRBV7-9
CASSLAYRAPFYEQYF
>TRBJ2-1|10|TRBV28
CAIERNEQFF
>TRBJ1-2|17|TRBV9
CASSVVNGTGRSGGYTF
>TRBJ1-1|16|TRBV28
CASSPPMDRGAAEAFF
>TRBJ1-2|14|TRBV5-1
CASSFDDRGYGYTF
>TRBJ2-4|14|TRBV9
CASSVAGAGNIQYF
>TRBJ2-5|14|TRBV11-2
CASSVRHSQETQYF